This T cell receptor (beta chain) was identified in a study of OX40 agonist ivuxolimab in advanced cancers. Study context: A history of anti-PD-1, anti-PD-L1 or anti-CTLA-4 therapy was acceptable, and about 40% had some.

Profiled with immunoSEQ multiplex PCR; TCRdb holds only in-frame clones, not every one. The sample lists around 85,000 clones; 91% were seen once. The CDR3 has 13 residues. The ends were cut back, 4 bases at V and 1 base at J, with 7 bases in the middle. CDR1 MGHRA and CDR2 YSYEKL come from the germline V gene. The receptor was isolated from an adult with an advanced solid tumor such as melanoma, head and neck, liver or kidney cancer. Specimen: CD4+ or CD8+ T cells sorted from blood, collected in a trial of the OX40 agonist ivuxolimab. V usage is TRBV4-1 and J usage is TRBJ1-1, with D maybe TRBD1 (5 bases). The CDR3 region is CASSPTANTEAFF. CDR3 DNA: TGCGCCAGCAGCCCGACAGCGAACACTGAAGCTTTCTTT.